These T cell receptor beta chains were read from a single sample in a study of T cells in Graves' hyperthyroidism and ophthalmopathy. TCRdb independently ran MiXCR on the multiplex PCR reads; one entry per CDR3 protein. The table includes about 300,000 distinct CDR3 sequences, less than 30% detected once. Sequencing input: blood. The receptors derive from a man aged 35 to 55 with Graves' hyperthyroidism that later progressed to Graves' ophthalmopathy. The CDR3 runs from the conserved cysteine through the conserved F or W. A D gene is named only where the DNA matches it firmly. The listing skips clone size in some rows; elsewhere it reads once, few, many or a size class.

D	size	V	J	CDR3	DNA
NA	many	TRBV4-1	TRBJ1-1	CASRQNMNTEAFF	TGCGCCAGCAGGCAAAATATGAACACTGAAGCTTTCTTT
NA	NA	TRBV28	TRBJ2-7	CASSADYDEQYF	TGTGCCAGCAGCGCCGACTACGATGAGCAGTACTTC
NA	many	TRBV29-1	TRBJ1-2	CSVAEIFFQGPITYGYTF	TGCAGCGTTGCCGAAATCTTCTTCCAGGGCCCGATAACCTATGGCTACACCTTC
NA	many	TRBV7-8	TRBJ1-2	CASSSRTSHGYTF	TGTGCCAGCAGCTCCAGGACATCCCATGGCTACACCTTC
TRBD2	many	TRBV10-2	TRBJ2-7	CASSARLAGYEQYF	TGCGCCAGCAGTGCGCGACTAGCGGGATACGAGCAGTACTTC
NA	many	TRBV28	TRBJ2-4	CASSLWITGYIQYF	TGTGCCAGCAGTTTATGGATTACAGGGTACATTCAGTACTTC
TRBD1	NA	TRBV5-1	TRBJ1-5	CASSLDRGLGQPQHF	TGCGCCAGCAGCTTGGACAGGGGGCTTGGTCAGCCCCAGCATTTT
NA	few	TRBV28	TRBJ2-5	CASRGVGGGQETQYF	TGTGCCAGCAGGGGCGTTGGGGGAGGACAAGAGACCCAGTACTTC
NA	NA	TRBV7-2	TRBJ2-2	CASSSLGGNTGELFF	TGTGCCAGCAGCTCCCTCGGGGGGAACACCGGGGAGCTGTTTTTT
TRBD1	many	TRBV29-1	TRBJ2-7	CSVGGGQGAKYEQYF	TGCAGCGTTGGTGGGGGACAGGGGGCAAAATACGAGCAGTACTTC
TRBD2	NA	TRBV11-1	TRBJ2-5	CASSPREAGEQETQYF	TGTGCCAGCAGCCCCCGTGAAGCGGGAGAACAAGAGACCCAGTACTTC
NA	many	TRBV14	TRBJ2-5	CASSQDRETGETQYF	TGTGCCAGCAGCCAAGATCGCGAAACGGGAGAGACCCAGTACTTC
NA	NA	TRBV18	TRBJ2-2	CASSPPSIITGELFF	TGTGCCAGCTCACCACCGTCAATTATCACCGGGGAGCTGTTTTTT
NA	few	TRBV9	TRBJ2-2	CASSVEEWNTGELFF	TGTGCCAGCAGCGTAGAGGAGTGGAACACCGGGGAGCTGTTTTTT
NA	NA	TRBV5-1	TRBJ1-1	CASRPGLSDTEAFF	TGCGCCAGCAGACCAGGGCTCTCGGACACTGAAGCTTTCTTT
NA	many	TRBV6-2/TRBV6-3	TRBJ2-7	CASSPSDTYEQYF	TGTGCCAGCAGTCCGTCCGATACCTACGAGCAGTACTTC
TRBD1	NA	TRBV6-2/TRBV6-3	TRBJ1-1	CASSYEVGTGLNTEAFF	TGTGCCAGCAGTTACGAGGTTGGGACAGGTCTGAACACTGAAGCTTTCTTT
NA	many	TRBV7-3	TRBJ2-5	CASSETSMETQYF	TGTGCCAGCAGCGAAACTAGTATGGAGACCCAGTACTTC
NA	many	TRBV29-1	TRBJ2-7	CSGGGGIGYEQYF	TGCAGCGGGGGTGGGGGGATCGGTTACGAGCAGTACTTC
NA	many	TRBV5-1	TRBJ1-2	CASSMDSNYGYTF	TGCGCCAGCAGCATGGACAGTAACTATGGCTACACCTTC
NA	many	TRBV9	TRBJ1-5	CASSASGQSNQPQHF	TGTGCCAGCAGCGCCTCAGGACAAAGCAATCAGCCCCAGCATTTT
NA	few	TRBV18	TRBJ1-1	CASSPDGDMNTEAFF	TGTGCCAGCTCTCCCGACGGGGACATGAACACTGAAGCTTTCTTT
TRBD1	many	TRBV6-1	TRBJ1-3	CASTIPRQGNTIYF	TGTGCCAGCACTATTCCCCGACAGGGGAACACCATATATTTT
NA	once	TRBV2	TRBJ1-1	CASRVGSSNTEAFF	TGTGCCAGCAGGGTTGGCAGCTCGAACACTGAAGCTTTCTTT
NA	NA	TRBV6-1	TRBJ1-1	CASIPTGARNTEAFF	TGTGCCAGCATCCCGACGGGAGCGAGGAACACTGAAGCTTTCTTT
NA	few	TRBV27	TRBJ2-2	CASSYSRATGELFF	TGTGCCAGCAGTTATTCCCGGGCGACCGGGGAGCTGTTTTTT
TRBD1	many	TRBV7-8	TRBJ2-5	CASSLATGPETQYF	TGTGCCAGCAGCTTAGCGACAGGGCCAGAGACCCAGTACTTC
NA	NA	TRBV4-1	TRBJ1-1	CASSQDLTGGWEAFF	TGCGCCAGCAGCCAAGATCTGACGGGGGGTTGGGAAGCTTTCTTT
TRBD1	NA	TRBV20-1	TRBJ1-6	CSASLDRDSYNSPLHF	TGCAGTGCAAGCCTGGACAGGGACTCCTATAATTCACCCCTCCACTTT
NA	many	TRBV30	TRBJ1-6	CAWSSGRNNSPLHF	TGTGCCTGGAGTTCGGGGCGGAATAATTCACCCCTCCACTTT
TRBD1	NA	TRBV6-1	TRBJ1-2	CASSPETGGSYGYTF	TGTGCCAGCAGTCCAGAGACAGGGGGGAGCTATGGCTACACCTTC
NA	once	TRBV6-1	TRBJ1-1	CASTRRGSRDTEAFF	TGTGCCAGCACAAGGAGGGGGAGCAGGGACACTGAAGCTTTCTTT
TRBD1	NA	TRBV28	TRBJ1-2	CASSPLDRANYGYTF	TGTGCCAGCAGTCCCTTGGACAGGGCTAACTATGGCTACACCTTC
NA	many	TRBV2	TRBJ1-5	CASSVGEQPQHF	TGTGCCAGCAGTGTAGGGGAGCAGCCCCAGCATTTT
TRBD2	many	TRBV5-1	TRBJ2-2	CASSLSGTSNTGELFF	TGCGCCAGCAGCCTAAGCGGGACCTCCAACACCGGGGAGCTGTTTTTT
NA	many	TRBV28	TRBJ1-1	CASSRQVYGGAEAFF	TGTGCCAGCAGTCGGCAGGTTTACGGGGGCGCTGAAGCTTTCTTT
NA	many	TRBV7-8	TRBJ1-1	CASSLYTGSTEAFF	TGTGCCAGCAGCCTTTACACAGGGAGCACTGAAGCTTTCTTT
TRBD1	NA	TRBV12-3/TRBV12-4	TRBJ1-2	CASSQQGGGGYTF	TGTGCCAGCAGTCAGCAGGGGGGGGGAGGCTACACCTTC
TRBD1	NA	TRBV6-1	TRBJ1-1	CASSRWGQGNTEAFF	TGTGCCAGCAGTCGCTGGGGACAGGGAAACACTGAAGCTTTCTTT
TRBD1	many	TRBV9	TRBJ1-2	CASSLGLGGQPYGYTF	TGTGCCAGCAGCCTTGGTCTAGGGGGACAGCCCTATGGCTACACCTTC
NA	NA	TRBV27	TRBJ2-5	CASSLSGHEQETQYF	TGTGCCAGCAGTTTATCGGGACACGAGCAAGAGACCCAGTACTTC
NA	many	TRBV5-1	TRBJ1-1	CASSLGYRTVNTEAFF	TGCGCCAGCAGCTTGGGCTATCGGACGGTGAACACTGAAGCTTTCTTT
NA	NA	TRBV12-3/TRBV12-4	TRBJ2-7	CASTPSTASYEQYF	TGTGCCAGCACTCCTTCGACAGCCTCCTACGAGCAGTACTTC
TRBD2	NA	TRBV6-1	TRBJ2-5	CASSPKFMTSEQETQYF	TGTGCCAGCAGTCCTAAATTCATGACTAGCGAGCAAGAGACCCAGTACTTC
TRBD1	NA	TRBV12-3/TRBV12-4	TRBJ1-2	CASSPIEGQGGYGYTF	TGTGCCAGCAGTCCAATAGAGGGACAGGGAGGCTATGGCTACACCTTC
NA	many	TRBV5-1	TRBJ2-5	CASSLDRQTQYF	TGCGCCAGCAGCTTGGACAGGCAGACCCAGTACTTC
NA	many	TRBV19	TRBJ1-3	CASSIWGSAGNTIYF	TGTGCCAGTAGTATATGGGGTTCGGCTGGAAACACCATATATTTT
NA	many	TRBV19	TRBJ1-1	CASSITDEAFF	TGTGCCAGTAGTATAACAGACGAAGCTTTCTTT
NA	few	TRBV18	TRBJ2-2	CASSLTGDLAGMNTGELFF	TGTGCCAGCTCACTGACAGGGGATCTAGCGGGAATGAACACCGGGGAGCTGTTTTTT
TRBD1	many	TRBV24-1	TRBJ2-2	CATSDAGTGVTGELFF	TGTGCCACCAGTGATGCCGGGACAGGGGTCACCGGGGAGCTGTTTTTT